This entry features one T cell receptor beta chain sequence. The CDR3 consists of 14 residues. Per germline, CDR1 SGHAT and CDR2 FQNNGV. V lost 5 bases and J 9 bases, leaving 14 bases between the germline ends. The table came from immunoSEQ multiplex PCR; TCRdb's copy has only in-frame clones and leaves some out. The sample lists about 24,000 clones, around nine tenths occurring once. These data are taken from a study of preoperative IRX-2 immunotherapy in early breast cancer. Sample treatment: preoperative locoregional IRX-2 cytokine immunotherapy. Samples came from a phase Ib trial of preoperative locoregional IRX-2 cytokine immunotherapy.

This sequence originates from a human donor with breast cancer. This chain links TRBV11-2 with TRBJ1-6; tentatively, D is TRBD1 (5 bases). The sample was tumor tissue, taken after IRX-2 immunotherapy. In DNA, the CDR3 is TGTGCCAGCAGCCCCTCTGGGGCCGGTTCACCCCTCCACTTT. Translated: CASSPSGAGSPLHF.